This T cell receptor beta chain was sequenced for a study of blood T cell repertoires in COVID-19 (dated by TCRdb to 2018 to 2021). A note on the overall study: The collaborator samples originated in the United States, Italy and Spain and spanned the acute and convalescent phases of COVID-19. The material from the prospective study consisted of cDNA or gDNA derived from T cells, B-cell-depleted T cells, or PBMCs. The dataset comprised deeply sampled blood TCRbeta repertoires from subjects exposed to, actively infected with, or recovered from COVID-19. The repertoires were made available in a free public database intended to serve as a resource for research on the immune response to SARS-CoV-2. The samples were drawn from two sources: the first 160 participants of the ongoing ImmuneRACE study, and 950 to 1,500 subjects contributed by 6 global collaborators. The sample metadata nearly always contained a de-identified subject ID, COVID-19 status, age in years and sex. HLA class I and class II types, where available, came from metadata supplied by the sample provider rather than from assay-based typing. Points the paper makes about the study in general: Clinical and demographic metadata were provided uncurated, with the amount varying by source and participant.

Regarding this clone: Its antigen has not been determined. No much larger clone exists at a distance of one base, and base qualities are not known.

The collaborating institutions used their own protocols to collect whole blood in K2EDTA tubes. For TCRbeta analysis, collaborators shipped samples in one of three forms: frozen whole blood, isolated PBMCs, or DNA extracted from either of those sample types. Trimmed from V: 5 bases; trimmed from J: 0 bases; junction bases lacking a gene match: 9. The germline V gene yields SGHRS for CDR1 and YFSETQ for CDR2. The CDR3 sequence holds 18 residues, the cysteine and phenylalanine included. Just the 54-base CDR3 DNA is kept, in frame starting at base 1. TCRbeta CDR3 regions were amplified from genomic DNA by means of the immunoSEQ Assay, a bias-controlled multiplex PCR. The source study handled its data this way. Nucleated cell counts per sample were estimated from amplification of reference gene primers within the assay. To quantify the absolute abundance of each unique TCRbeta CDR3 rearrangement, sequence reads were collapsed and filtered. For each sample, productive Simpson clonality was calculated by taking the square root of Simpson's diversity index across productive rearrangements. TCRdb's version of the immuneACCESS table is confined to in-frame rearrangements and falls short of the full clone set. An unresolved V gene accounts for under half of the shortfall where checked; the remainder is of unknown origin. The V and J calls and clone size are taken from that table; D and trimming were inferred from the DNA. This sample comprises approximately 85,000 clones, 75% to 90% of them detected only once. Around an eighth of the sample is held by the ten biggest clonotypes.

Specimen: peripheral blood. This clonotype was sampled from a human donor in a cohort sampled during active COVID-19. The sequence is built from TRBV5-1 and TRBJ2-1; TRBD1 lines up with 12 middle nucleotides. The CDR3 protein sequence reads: CASRPGTGGTFSYNEQFF. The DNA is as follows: TGCGCCAGCAGACCCGGGACAGGGGGCACCTTCTCCTACAATGAGCAGTTCTTC.